This TCR beta chain was observed in a study of blood T cell repertoires in COVID-19. Whole-study context: Both acute and convalescent COVID-19 samples were obtained from the United States, Italy and Spain. Sources were T cells, B-cell-depleted T cells, or PBMCs; the material itself was cDNA or gDNA.

Original analysis: By means of reference gene primer amplification, nucleated cell counts were estimated. The protocol was immunoSEQ multiplex PCR, while the TCRdb copy is restricted to in-frame clones and leaves out a portion. V and J calls and clone size are those listed in that table; D and trimming were worked out from the DNA. The table includes fewer than 150,000 clones, around 87% detected once. CDR1 is SGHTA, CDR2 FQGNSA, per germline. The V end lost 5 bases, the J end lost 4 bases, and 12 bases lay between the germline ends. The CDR3 loop spans 13 amino acids. The gene calls are TRBV7-2 and TRBJ2-7, with D maybe TRBD2 (5 bases). Sequencing was performed on peripheral blood. The sequence derives from a woman aged 60-75 years with acute or convalescent COVID-19. The CDR3 spells CASSRLRDYEQYF. CDR3 coding DNA: TGTGCCAGCAGCCGACTCCGGGATTACGAGCAGTACTTC.